Below, 25 T cell receptor beta chains from the same sample are listed, as sequenced in a study of T-cell memory formation after mild COVID-19. TCRdb reprocessed the 5' RACE reads via MiXCR and lists one record per CDR3 protein. The data show some 210,000 distinct CDR3 sequences, about 17% seen once. The sample comprised PBMCs or a T cell subset sorted from them (not recorded which). The origin of the receptors is an adult woman who had mild COVID-19 (a few samples of this study predate the infection). Cell type and time point are not known.

This clonotype was seen more than once but under ten times. The V gene is TRBV5-1, the J gene TRBJ1-2, with 8 nucleotides matching TRBD1. The CDR3 has 15 amino acids. CDR1 is SGHRS, CDR2 YFSETQ, per germline. Unmatched junction bases numbered 11, after V lost 3 bases and J lost 7 bases. The CDR3 loop reads CASSSVATGAGGYTF. Written as DNA, the CDR3 is TGCGCCAGCAGCTCGGTTGCGACAGGGGCGGGTGGCTACACCTTC.

This chain links TRBV6-5 with TRBJ2-7, with D possibly matching TRBD2 (7 bases). The V and J ends lost 6 bases and 6 bases respectively, with 15 bases between them. Germline V gene sequence: CDR1 MNHEY, CDR2 SVGAGI. This CDR3 contains 13 residues. The CDR3 region has the DNA TGTGCCAGCAGAGCGGGACAAAGAGGCGAGCAGTACTTC. This codes for CASRAGQRGEQYF.

The V gene is TRBV5-6, the J gene TRBJ2-1; 13 bases align to TRBD2. This CDR3 contains 15 residues. J lost 8 bases, V lost 0 bases, and 2 bases had no gene match. CDR1 SGHDT and CDR2 YYEEEE come from the germline V gene. CDR3 residues: CASSLGLAGGHEQFF. CDR3 sequence (DNA): TGTGCCAGCAGCTTGGGACTAGCGGGAGGTCATGAGCAGTTCTTC.

The gene calls are TRBV7-3 and TRBJ2-5; no clear D. CDR1 is SGHTA, CDR2 FQGTGA, per germline. V lost 1 base, J lost 4 bases, and 10 bases lay in between. The CDR3 runs to 14 residues. The CDR3 region has the DNA TGTGCCAGCAGCTTAAACCCGTCGGGAGAGACCCAGTACTTC. It translates to CASSLNPSGETQYF.

This clonotype occurred a few times. The chain carries TRBV20-1 and TRBJ1-3, with D maybe TRBD1 (5 bases). The V end was cut by 0 bases, the J end by 0 bases, with 15 bases between. CDR1 is DFQATT, CDR2 SNEGSKA, per germline (reference sequence). The CDR3 length is 17 residues. The DNA for the CDR3 is TGCAGTGCTAGAGATCAGGCAGGGCCCACCTCTGGAAACACCATATATTTT. As protein: CSARDQAGPTSGNTIYF.

This clonotype was counted only a few times. The rearrangement uses TRBV5-4 and TRBJ2-3; 8 bases map to TRBD1. Germline V gene data show CDR1 as SGHNT and CDR2 as YYREEE (reference sequence). The CDR3 is made up of 16 amino acids. The V segment lost 4 bases and the J segment 2 bases; nucleotides outside the gene matches: 9. The CDR3 DNA follows: TGTGCCAGCAGCACCGGGACGGACAGGGCCACAGATACGCAGTATTTT. Its translation: CASSTGTDRATDTQYF.

The chain carries TRBV20-1 and TRBJ2-1, with 9 bases aligning to TRBD1. Germline V gene data show CDR1 as DFQATT and CDR2 as SNEGSKA (reference sequence). V lost 1 base to trimming and J lost 6 bases; unmatched junction nucleotides: 7. This CDR3 is 15 amino acids long. The DNA of the CDR3 is TGCAGTGCTAGAGGTCGGACAGGGGTGGGCAATGAGCAGTTCTTC. Its translation: CSARGRTGVGNEQFF.

This clonotype was detected only a few times. The gene calls are TRBV18 and TRBJ1-2; perhaps TRBD1 as D (5 bases). V lost 2 bases and J 2 bases, leaving 21 bases between the germline ends. Germline CDR1 reads KGHSH; CDR2 reads LQKENI. The CDR3 covers 18 residues. This CDR3 is CASSPIAGRDSPNYGYTF. The CDR3 bases are TGTGCCAGCTCACCAATAGCCGGTCGCGACAGTCCGAACTATGGCTACACCTTC.

The rearrangement uses TRBV10-3 and TRBJ2-7, with TRBD1 identical over 9 bases. The germline CDR1 and CDR2 sequences are ENHRY and SYGVKD. Unmatched junction bases numbered 6, after V lost 6 bases and J lost 9 bases. The CDR3 spans 12 residues. The CDR3 is CAIRETGGGQYF. In DNA form, the CDR3 reads TGTGCCATCAGGGAGACAGGGGGAGGGCAGTACTTC.

This clonotype showed up just once. CDR3 residues: CASSQGLAGGPRNEQFF. CDR3 nucleotide sequence: TGTGCCAGCAGTCAGGGACTAGCGGGGGGGCCTCGAAATGAGCAGTTCTTC. V gene TRBV28 combines with J gene TRBJ2-1, with 16 positions matching TRBD2. The length of the CDR3 is 17 residues. CDR1 is MDHEN, CDR2 SYDVKM, per germline. V was pared by 5 bases and J by 7 bases, with 8 bases of the junction left unmatched.

This sequence joins TRBV24-1 and TRBJ2-1; 14 bases fit TRBD2. V was clipped by 3 bases and J by 6 bases; unmatched bases: 6. CDR1 is KGHDR and CDR2 is SFDVKD in the germline V gene. The CDR3 is 17 amino acids. The CDR3 nucleotides read TGTGCCACCAGTGATATCGGGACTAGCGGGAGCATCAATGAGCAGTTCTTC. Translating gives CATSDIGTSGSINEQFF.

The chain joins TRBV12-3 or TRBV12-4 to TRBJ1-3, with D unclear. Trimming removed 4 bases from V and 0 bases from J, with 7 bases in between. This CDR3 comprises 14 residues. The CDR3 nucleotides read TGTGCCAGCAGTTACTCTAGCTCTGGAAACACCATATATTTT. It codes for CASSYSSSGNTIYF.

This clonotype was picked up a small number of times. The germline gene is not matched at one end of the junction; a read error may be the cause. CDR3 DNA sequence: TGTGCCAGCAGCCTAGCGGTCTCCTACAATGAGCAGTTCTTC. It yields the protein CASSLAVSYNEQFF. This chain connects TRBV7-9 to TRBJ2-1; TRBD2 matches 7 bases. CDR1 and CDR2 (germline): SEHNR, FQNEAQ (reference sequence). This CDR3 has 14 residues.

This clonotype was counted ten times or more. The gene calls are TRBV2 and TRBJ2-2, with a weak D call TRBD2 (5 bases). The CDR3 runs to 15 residues. V dropped 8 bases and J dropped 0 bases, with 13 bases sitting between them. CDR1 is SNHLY, CDR2 FYNNEI, per germline. The CDR3 spells CASRRTGSNTGELFF. The DNA for the CDR3 is TGTGCCAGCCGAAGGACGGGATCGAACACCGGGGAGCTGTTTTTT.

CDR3 nucleotide sequence: TGTGCCACCAGCAGAGGAAAGGGGACGTACAATGAGCAGTTCTTC. This gives the protein CATSRGKGTYNEQFF. The chain recombines TRBV15 with TRBJ2-1; D is possibly TRBD1 or TRBD2 (5 bases each). Germline CDR1 is LNHNV and CDR2 is YYDKDF (reference sequence). Trimming pared 1 base from V and 4 bases from J, leaving 11 bases between. The CDR3 runs to 15 residues.

This clonotype showed up just once. The genes are TRBV7-9 and TRBJ1-3; no clear D. Germline V gene sequence: CDR1 SEHNR, CDR2 FQNEAQ (reference sequence). The CDR3 covers 15 residues. Trimming left V 5 bases short and J 0 bases short, with 11 bases between. The CDR3 region has the DNA TGTGCCAGCAGCCCACGGAGCTACTCTGGAAACACCATATATTTT. As protein: CASSPRSYSGNTIYF.

This clonotype was observed a handful of times. The rearrangement joins TRBV5-1 to TRBJ2-2; D gene uncertain. In germline, CDR1 is SGHRS, CDR2 YFSETQ. This CDR3 contains 15 residues. The V and J ends lost 4 bases and 3 bases respectively, with 13 bases between them. The CDR3 nucleotides are TGCGCCAGCAGCCCGGTGGGAAGGGACACCGGGGAGCTGTTTTTT. Translation gives CASSPVGRDTGELFF.

V usage is TRBV18 and J usage is TRBJ1-6; perhaps TRBD1 as D (6 bases). Germline V lookup: CDR1 KGHSH, CDR2 LQKENI. Trimming shortened V by 2 bases and J by 5 bases, and 13 bases separated the two germline ends. This CDR3 comprises 16 residues. The CDR3: CASSPAGTGNNSPLHF. The CDR3 bases are TGTGCCAGCTCACCAGCAGGCACAGGGAATAATTCACCCCTCCACTTT.

This clonotype was picked up one time. The gene calls are TRBV7-3 and TRBJ1-1; possibly TRBD1 for D (5 bases). The germline gives CDR1 SGHTA, CDR2 FQGTGA. V gave up 5 bases and J gave up 0 bases, with 10 bases separating them. The CDR3 consists of 14 residues. The CDR3 reads CASSPDKLNTEAFF. Here the CDR3 DNA reads TGTGCCAGCAGCCCGGACAAGTTGAACACTGAAGCTTTCTTT.

The J gene is TRBJ2-5, the V gene TRBV7-9; D may correspond to TRBD1 or TRBD2 (6 bases each). Trimming took off 7 bases at V and 1 base at J, with 16 bases between the two ends. Germline V gene sequence: CDR1 SEHNR, CDR2 FQNEAQ (reference sequence). The CDR3 consists of 15 residues. This CDR3 is CASIKDGGIQETQYF. The DNA for the CDR3 is TGTGCCAGCATCAAAGACGGGGGCATCCAAGAGACCCAGTACTTC.

This clonotype was found a few times. The chain has TRBV6-5 and TRBJ2-7, with TRBD2 matching 7 bases. The CDR3 spans 16 residues. Germline lookup yields CDR1 MNHEY and CDR2 SVGAGI. V trimming: 2 bases; J trimming: 5 bases; junction bases outside the gene matches: 12. CDR3 bases: TGTGCCAGCAGTTACGGTGGCGGCGCGGGAGAAAACGAGCAGTACTTC. This translates into CASSYGGGAGENEQYF.

The rearrangement links TRBV20-1 to TRBJ1-1; D uncertain. In germline, CDR1 is DFQATT, CDR2 SNEGSKA (reference sequence). V dropped 2 bases and J dropped 7 bases, with 8 bases sitting between them. The CDR3 runs 11 residues. The CDR3, as DNA: TGCAGTGCTAGAAAACAAAGTGAAGCTTTCTTT. The encoded protein is CSARKQSEAFF.

This chain uses TRBV19 with TRBJ1-1; 8 nucleotides agree with TRBD1. From germline, CDR1 is LNHDA and CDR2 SQIVND (reference sequence). The CDR3 extends over 17 amino acids. The V gene end was trimmed by 7 bases and the J gene end by 0 bases; junction bases not matched to a gene: 13. CDR3 DNA: TGTGCCAGTACCCGGTTCTGGCAGGGGGCAGTGAACACTGAAGCTTTCTTT. Translated: CASTRFWQGAVNTEAFF.

This clonotype was counted a few times. The chain joins TRBV11-3 to TRBJ2-1, with D possibly being TRBD1 (5 bases). Germline CDR1 reads SGHNT; CDR2 reads YENEEA. The V gene lost 6 bases and the J gene lost 10 bases, with 13 bases spanning the gap. This CDR3 contains 12 residues. The DNA for the CDR3 is TGTGCCAGCAGGTCAGGGTCGGACGAGCAGTTCTTC. It translates to CASRSGSDEQFF.

The genes are TRBV5-1 and TRBJ1-1; TRBD1 matches at 7 bases. Germline-derived CDR1 and CDR2 are SGHRS and YFSETQ. V shed 4 bases, J shed 0 bases, and the junction held 9 bases outside the gene matches. This CDR3 has 16 amino acids. The CDR3 DNA sequence: TGCGCCAGCAGCCTTACGACAGGGACGGTGAACACTGAAGCTTTCTTT. Amino acid sequence: CASSLTTGTVNTEAFF. Together with reference TRBV5-1 and TRBJ1-1, the CDR3 gives the full variable domain: KAGVTQTPRYLIKTRGQQVTLSCSPISGHRSVSWYQQTPGQGLQFLFEYFSETQRNKGNFPGRFSGRQFSNSRSEMNVSTLELGDSALYLCASSLTTGTVNTEAFFGQGTRLTVV.